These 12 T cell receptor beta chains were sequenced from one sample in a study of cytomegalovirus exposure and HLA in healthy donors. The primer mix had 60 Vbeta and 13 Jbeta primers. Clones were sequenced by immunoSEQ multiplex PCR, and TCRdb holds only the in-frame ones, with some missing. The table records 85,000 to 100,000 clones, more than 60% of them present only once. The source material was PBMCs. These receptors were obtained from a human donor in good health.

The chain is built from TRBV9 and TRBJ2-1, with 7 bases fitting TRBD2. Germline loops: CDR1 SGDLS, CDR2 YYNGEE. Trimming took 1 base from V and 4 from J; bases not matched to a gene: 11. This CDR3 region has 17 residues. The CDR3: CASSVSSSGARYNEQFF. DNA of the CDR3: TGTGCCAGCAGCGTAAGCTCCAGCGGGGCTCGTTACAATGAGCAGTTCTTC.

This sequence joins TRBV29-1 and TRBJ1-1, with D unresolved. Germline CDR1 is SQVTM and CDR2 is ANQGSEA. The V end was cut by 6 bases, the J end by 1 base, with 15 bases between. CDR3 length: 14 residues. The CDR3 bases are TGCAGCGTCAAATCGGGAGCCGCGAACACTGAAGCTTTCTTT. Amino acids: CSVKSGAANTEAFF. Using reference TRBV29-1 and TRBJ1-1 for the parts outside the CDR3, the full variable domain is SAVISQKPSRDICQRGTSLTIQCQVDSQVTMMFWYRQQPGQSLTLIATANQGSEATYESGFVIDKFPISRPNLTFSTLTVSNMSPEDSSIYLCSVKSGAANTEAFFGQGTRLTVV.

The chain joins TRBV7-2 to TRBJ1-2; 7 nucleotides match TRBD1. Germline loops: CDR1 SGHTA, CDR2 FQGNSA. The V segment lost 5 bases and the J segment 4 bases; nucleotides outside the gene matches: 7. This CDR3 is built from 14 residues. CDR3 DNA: TGTGCCAGCAGCCCCGGGACAGTACCCTATGGCTACACCTTC. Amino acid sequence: CASSPGTVPYGYTF. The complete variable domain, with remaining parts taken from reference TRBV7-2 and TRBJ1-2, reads GAGVSQSPSNKVTEKGKDVELRCDPISGHTALYWYRQSLGQGLEFLIYFQGNSAPDKSGLPSDRFSAERTGGSVSTLTIQRTQQEDSAVYLCASSPGTVPYGYTFGSGTRLTVV.

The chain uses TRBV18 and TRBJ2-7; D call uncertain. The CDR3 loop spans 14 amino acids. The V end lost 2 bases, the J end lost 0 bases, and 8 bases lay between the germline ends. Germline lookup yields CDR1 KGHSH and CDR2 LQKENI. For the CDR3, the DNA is TGTGCCAGCTCACCATCACAGAGCTCCTACGAGCAGTACTTC. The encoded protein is CASSPSQSSYEQYF.

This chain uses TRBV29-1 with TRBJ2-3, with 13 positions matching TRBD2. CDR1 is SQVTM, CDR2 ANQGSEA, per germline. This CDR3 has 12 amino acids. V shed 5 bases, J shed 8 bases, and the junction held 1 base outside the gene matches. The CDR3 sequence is CSVRTSGGTQYF. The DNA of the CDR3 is TGCAGCGTTCGGACTAGCGGGGGTACGCAGTATTTT.

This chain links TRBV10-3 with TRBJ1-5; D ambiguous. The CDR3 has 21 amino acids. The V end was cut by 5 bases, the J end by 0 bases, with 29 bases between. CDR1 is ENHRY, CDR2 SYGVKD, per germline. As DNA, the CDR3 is TGTGCCATCAGTTCATCTTTTGTAGTGGGCCCTCACGAGTATAGCAATCAGCCCCAGCATTTT. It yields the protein CAISSSFVVGPHEYSNQPQHF.

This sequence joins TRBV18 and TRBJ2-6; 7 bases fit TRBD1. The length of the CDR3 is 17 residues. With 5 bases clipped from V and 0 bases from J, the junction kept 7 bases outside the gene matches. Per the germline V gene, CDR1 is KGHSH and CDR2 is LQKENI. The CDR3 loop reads CASSDRDSVSGANVLTF. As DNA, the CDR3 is TGTGCCAGCTCAGACCGGGACAGTGTCTCTGGGGCCAACGTCCTGACTTTC.

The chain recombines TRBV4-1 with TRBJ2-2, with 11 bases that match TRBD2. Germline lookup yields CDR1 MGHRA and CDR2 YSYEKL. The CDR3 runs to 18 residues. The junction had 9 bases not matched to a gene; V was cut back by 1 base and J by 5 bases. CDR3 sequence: CASSQAQLAGVGTGELFF. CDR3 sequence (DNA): TGCGCCAGCAGCCAAGCCCAACTAGCGGGAGTTGGTACCGGGGAGCTGTTTTTT.

The CDR3 nucleotides read TGTGCCAGCAGCTTGAGGAGCTCTGGGGCCAACGTCCTGACTTTC. Its translation is CASSLRSSGANVLTF. This sequence joins TRBV11-3 and TRBJ2-6; D ambiguous. This CDR3 spans 15 amino acids. V lost 3 bases and J lost 0, with 6 bases in between. The V gene's germline CDR1 is SGHNT and CDR2 YENEEA.

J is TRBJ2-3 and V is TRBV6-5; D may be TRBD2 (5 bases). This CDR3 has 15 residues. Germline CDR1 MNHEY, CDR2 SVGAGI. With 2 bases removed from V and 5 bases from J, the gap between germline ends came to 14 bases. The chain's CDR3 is CASSYPGQAGDTQYF. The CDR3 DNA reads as TGTGCCAGCAGTTACCCGGGCCAGGCGGGAGATACGCAGTATTTT.

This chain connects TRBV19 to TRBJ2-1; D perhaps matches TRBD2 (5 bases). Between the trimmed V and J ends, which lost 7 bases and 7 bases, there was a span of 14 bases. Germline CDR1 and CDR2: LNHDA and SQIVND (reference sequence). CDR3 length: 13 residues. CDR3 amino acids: CASNPRRGNEQFF. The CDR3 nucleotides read TGTGCCAGTAACCCTCGGAGAGGGAATGAGCAGTTCTTC. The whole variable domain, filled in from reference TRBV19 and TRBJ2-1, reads DGGITQSPKYLFRKEGQNVTLSCEQNLNHDAMYWYRQDPGQGLRLIYYSQIVNDFQKGDIAEGYSVSREKKESFPLTVTSAQKNPTAFYLCASNPRRGNEQFFGPGTRLTVL.

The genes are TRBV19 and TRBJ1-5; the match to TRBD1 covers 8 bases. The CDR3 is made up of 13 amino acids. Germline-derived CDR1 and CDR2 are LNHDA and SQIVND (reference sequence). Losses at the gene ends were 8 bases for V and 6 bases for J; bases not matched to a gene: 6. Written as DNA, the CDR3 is TGTGCCAGTCGCGGGACAGGAGCTCAGCCCCAGCATTTT. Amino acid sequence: CASRGTGAQPQHF. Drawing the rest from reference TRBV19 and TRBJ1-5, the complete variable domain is DGGITQSPKYLFRKEGQNVTLSCEQNLNHDAMYWYRQDPGQGLRLIYYSQIVNDFQKGDIAEGYSVSREKKESFPLTVTSAQKNPTAFYLCASRGTGAQPQHFGDGTRLSIL.